The T cell receptor (beta chain) under discussion was sequenced for a study of patients and donors after allogeneic stem cell transplantation (dated by TCRdb to about 2020). V loses 0 bases, J loses 2 bases, and the germline ends lie 13 bases apart. From the cysteine through the phenylalanine, the CDR3 covers 15 amino acids. Just the 45-base CDR3 DNA is kept, in frame starting at base 1. CDR1 and CDR2 (DFQATT, SNEGSKA) derive from the germline V gene (reference sequence). This clonotype came up many times. The target of this receptor is not known. No base quality information exists; no much larger clone differs at one position. The library relied on RT-PCR. Sequencing took place on a NextSeq 550. The public reads were reanalyzed by TCRdb: fastp trimming at Q25, MiXCR alignment, in-frame beta chains only. Each CDR3 protein gets just one entry, which takes the most common genes and DNA from the rows behind it. Across this sample there are roughly 230,000 distinct CDR3 sequences, with roughly 15% seen only once. The ten largest make up more than 9% of the sample.

Recombination linked TRBV20-1 to TRBJ1-2; the D gene identity is not certain. The clonotype comes from a human donor who was either an allogeneic HSCT recipient or a stem cell or donor lymphocyte infusion donor (not recorded which). It is not recorded whose cells these are; they may come from a transplant donor. Sample: blood, either unsorted or a sorted T cell fraction (not recorded which). The bases read TGCAGTGCTAGAGATTTTCGGATAACCAACTATGGCTACACCTTC. This yields the protein CSARDFRITNYGYTF.